Listed below are T cell receptor beta chains from one sample, sequenced in a study of siplizumab effects on memory and regulatory T cells. Libraries were prepared by immunoSEQ multiplex PCR; TCRdb keeps only in-frame clonotypes and omits some of them. The data contain about 100,000 clones, over 90% of them singletons. Sequencing used non-Treg CD4+ T cells sorted from blood. The source of these receptors is a human donor in good health. The CDR3 runs from the conserved cysteine through the conserved F or W. D genes are given only for firm matches. Part of the rows lack a size; the others show once, few, many or a class for expanded clones.

v_call	clone_size	j_call	cdr3_length	d_call	cdr3_aa	cdr3_nt
TRBV28	.	TRBJ2-2	18	.	CASSLRGWEGRFTGELFF	TGTGCCAGCAGCCTAAGGGGGTGGGAGGGCCGTTTCACCGGGGAGCTGTTTTTT
TRBV6-5	.	TRBJ2-1	12	.	CASGFWSIGQFF	TGTGCCAGCGGATTTTGGAGCATAGGGCAGTTCTTC
TRBV5-1	.	TRBJ1-1	15	.	CASSLEVDGLTEAFF	TGCGCCAGCAGCTTGGAAGTAGACGGTTTGACTGAAGCTTTCTTT
TRBV5-1	.	TRBJ1-1	17	TRBD1	CASSLNGQGPIGTEAFF	TGCGCCAGCAGCCTGAACGGACAGGGCCCGATTGGCACTGAAGCTTTCTTT
TRBV11-2	.	TRBJ1-3	14	TRBD1	CASSLQGVGNTIYF	TGTGCCAGCAGCCTGCAGGGGGTGGGGAACACCATATATTTT
TRBV6-5	.	TRBJ2-7	15	.	CASSQGLPTPYEQYF	TGTGCCAGCAGTCAGGGCCTTCCTACACCCTACGAGCAGTACTTC
TRBV27	.	TRBJ2-5	14	TRBD2	CASSGGDRGETQYF	TGTGCCAGCAGTGGGGGGGATCGAGGAGAGACCCAGTACTTC
TRBV9	.	TRBJ2-2	17	.	CASSIRGRSSGTGELFF	TGTGCCAGCAGCATAAGAGGGAGGTCCTCGGGGACCGGGGAGCTGTTTTTT
TRBV13	.	TRBJ2-2	16	TRBD2	CASSLVAGGQVGELFF	TGTGCCAGCAGCTTAGTCGCGGGAGGGCAGGTCGGGGAGCTGTTTTTT
TRBV2	.	TRBJ2-4	14	TRBD1	CASSPDRGLNIQYF	TGTGCCAGCAGTCCCGACAGGGGCTTAAACATTCAGTACTTC
TRBV29-1	.	TRBJ1-1	13	TRBD1	CSVGTGGNTEAFF	TGCAGCGTAGGGACAGGGGGGAACACTGAAGCTTTCTTT
TRBV19	.	TRBJ2-5	14	.	CASSMAPQGETQYF	TGTGCCAGTAGTATGGCCCCACAAGGGGAGACCCAGTACTTC
TRBV4-1	.	TRBJ2-1	13	.	CASSHPADSPQFF	TGCGCCAGCAGCCATCCCGCAGATTCCCCACAGTTCTTC
TRBV9	.	TRBJ1-1	15	TRBD1	CASSPRWDRATEAFF	TGTGCCAGCAGCCCTAGATGGGACAGGGCTACTGAAGCTTTCTTT
TRBV7-2	.	TRBJ2-7	13	.	CASSPAGGYEQYF	TGTGCCAGCAGCCCCGCAGGGGGGTACGAGCAGTACTTC
TRBV2	once	TRBJ2-1	13	.	CASSVERDNEQFF	TGTGCCAGCAGTGTTGAAAGAGACAATGAGCAGTTCTTC
TRBV18	.	TRBJ1-1	14	.	CASSAQGRDTEAFF	TGTGCCAGCTCCGCCCAGGGCCGGGACACTGAAGCTTTCTTT
TRBV10-2	.	TRBJ2-7	13	TRBD2	CASRLAGTYEQYF	TGCGCCAGCAGACTAGCGGGCACCTACGAGCAGTACTTC
TRBV18	.	TRBJ2-1	15	.	CASSPRSGGYNEQFF	TGTGCCAGCTCACCACGATCCGGGGGATACAATGAGCAGTTCTTC
TRBV5-1	.	TRBJ1-1	14	.	CASSRSSSDTEAFF	TGCGCCAGCAGCCGATCGAGCTCAGACACTGAAGCTTTCTTT
TRBV6-5	.	TRBJ2-7	10	.	CATKERKQYF	TGTGCCACCAAGGAGCGAAAGCAGTACTTC
TRBV7-9	.	TRBJ1-4	14	.	CASSFVGINEKLFF	TGTGCCAGCAGCTTTGTGGGTATTAATGAAAAACTGTTTTTT
TRBV7-2	.	TRBJ1-3	15	TRBD1	CASSLVGQGANTIYF	TGTGCCAGCAGCTTAGTTGGACAGGGTGCAAACACCATATATTTT
TRBV7-9	.	TRBJ2-5	14	TRBD1	CASSLATGGETQYF	TGTGCCAGCAGCTTAGCGACAGGGGGTGAGACCCAGTACTTC
TRBV7-9	few	TRBJ1-1	14	.	CASSSAPENTEAFF	TGTGCCAGCAGCTCCGCCCCTGAGAACACTGAAGCTTTCTTT
TRBV12-2	.	TRBJ2-5	20	.	CASRPSASGRKPRAFWTQYF	TGTGCAAGTCGCCCGTCCGCTAGCGGGAGGAAGCCCAGGGCCTTTTGGACCCAGTACTTC
TRBV7-2	.	TRBJ2-7	15	.	CASSLQPGDSYEQYF	TGTGCCAGCAGCTTACAGCCTGGGGACTCCTACGAGCAGTACTTC
TRBV28	.	TRBJ2-7	16	.	CASSYPQLGYNYEQYF	TGTGCCAGCAGTTACCCCCAGCTAGGGTATAACTACGAGCAGTACTTC
TRBV6-4	.	TRBJ2-3	11	.	CASGIGDTQYF	TGTGCCAGCGGTATAGGGGATACGCAGTATTTT
TRBV27	.	TRBJ1-1	15	.	CASSSAGSPGPEAFF	TGTGCCAGCAGTTCCGCCGGGTCCCCAGGTCCTGAAGCTTTCTTT
TRBV5-1	.	TRBJ2-1	14	.	CASSRSHRDSEQFF	TGCGCCAGCAGCCGGAGTCACAGGGATTCTGAGCAGTTCTTC
TRBV7-9	.	TRBJ2-3	15	.	CASSLAGGGSDTQYF	TGTGCCAGCAGCTTAGCGGGAGGGGGTTCAGATACGCAGTATTTT
TRBV6-5	.	TRBJ1-2	13	.	CASSSQGGGGYTF	TGTGCCAGCAGTTCGCAGGGCGGTGGGGGCTACACCTTC
TRBV10-3	once	TRBJ2-1	15	.	CAISVRGPDMNEQFF	TGTGCCATCAGTGTTAGGGGCCCTGATATGAATGAGCAGTTCTTC
TRBV11-3	.	TRBJ2-7	16	TRBD2	CASSLGPSGRVHEQYF	TGTGCCAGCAGCTTAGGTCCTAGCGGGAGGGTCCACGAGCAGTACTTC
TRBV5-1	.	TRBJ2-5	13	TRBD2	CASSLTSGETQYF	TGCGCCAGCAGCTTGACTAGCGGAGAGACCCAGTACTTC
TRBV7-6	.	TRBJ1-4	16	.	CASSLVSVQTGQKLFF	TGTGCCAGCAGCTTAGTCTCGGTACAAACAGGACAAAAACTGTTTTTT
TRBV28	.	TRBJ2-7	14	.	CASSLSGSPYEQYF	TGTGCCAGCAGTTTGTCCGGGAGTCCCTACGAGCAGTACTTC
TRBV4-1	.	TRBJ1-5	16	TRBD1	CASSHLRTGAYQPQHF	TGCGCCAGCAGCCACCTGAGGACAGGGGCCTATCAGCCCCAGCATTTT
TRBV18	once	TRBJ1-4	15	.	CASSLRDGANEKLFF	TGTGCCAGCTCACTCCGGGACGGGGCCAATGAAAAACTGTTTTTT
TRBV5-4	.	TRBJ2-6	16	TRBD1	CASSSGQGSGANVLTF	TGTGCCAGCAGCTCCGGACAGGGCTCTGGGGCCAACGTCCTGACTTTC
TRBV6-5	.	TRBJ1-2	16	.	CASSSDPFSGYGGYTF	TGTGCCAGCAGTTCAGATCCATTCTCGGGGTACGGTGGCTACACCTTC
TRBV2	.	TRBJ1-1	15	.	CATHVLLAGTTEAFF	TGTGCCACTCATGTGTTGTTAGCAGGGACAACTGAAGCTTTCTTT
TRBV5-4	.	TRBJ2-5	14	TRBD1	CASSIGTAKETQYF	TGTGCCAGCAGCATAGGGACAGCTAAAGAGACCCAGTACTTC
TRBV9	.	TRBJ2-3	17	.	CASSVDVDFARTDTQYF	TGTGCCAGCAGCGTAGATGTGGACTTTGCTCGCACAGATACGCAGTATTTT
TRBV7-9	.	TRBJ2-3	16	.	CASSLGIAKGTDTQYF	TGTGCCAGCAGCTTAGGTATAGCCAAGGGCACAGATACGCAGTATTTT
TRBV6-6	.	TRBJ1-5	13	.	CASTHNSNQPQHF	TGTGCCAGCACTCATAATAGCAATCAGCCCCAGCATTTT
TRBV28	.	TRBJ1-1	12	.	CASRSGLTEAFF	TGTGCCAGCAGGTCAGGGCTGACTGAAGCTTTCTTT
TRBV5-3	.	TRBJ2-7	16	.	CARSLALGKTGDEQYF	TGTGCCAGAAGCTTGGCCCTCGGGAAGACTGGGGACGAGCAGTACTTC
TRBV27	.	TRBJ1-1	14	.	CASRLDRLNTEAFF	TGTGCCAGCAGACTCGACAGATTGAACACTGAAGCTTTCTTT